Listed here is a single TCR beta chain. V dropped 0 bases and J dropped 1; count of bases not matched to a gene: 5. The CDR3 has 17 amino acids. Per germline, CDR1 ENHRY and CDR2 SYGVKD. Authors' processing steps: How many nucleated cells were present was estimated from reference gene primer amplification. The method was immunoSEQ multiplex PCR; TCRdb's version includes in-frame clones alone and lacks a portion of them. D and trimming were read from the DNA, whereas the V and J calls and clone size are those reported in that table. The data show under 130,000 clones, more than 60% seen once. The data belong to a study of blood T cell repertoires in COVID-19. Turning to the study itself: Collection of acute and convalescent COVID-19 samples took place in the United States, Italy and Spain. In each case, the material was cDNA or gDNA derived from T cells, B-cell-depleted T cells, or PBMCs.

The TCR sequence derives from a man aged 70 or older with active or convalescent COVID-19. Sequencing was carried out using peripheral blood. The chain has TRBV10-3 and TRBJ2-5, with TRBD2 matching over 10 bases. CDR3 in DNA: TGTGCCATCAGTGAGTCGCCCCCTAGCGGGGGCCAAGAGACCCAGTACTTC. Amino acids: CAISESPPSGGQETQYF.